Below are 13 T cell receptor beta chains sequenced from a single sample in a study of shared clonotypes between healthy human individuals. CD8 cells regarded as naive lacked CD45RO, were positively chosen for CCR7, and omitted terminally differentiated effector memory CD45RA+ cells. Libraries were prepared by immunoSEQ multiplex PCR; TCRdb keeps only in-frame clonotypes and omits some of them. This sample has under 2,000,000 clones, with over 85% found just once. What was sequenced was naive CD8+ T cells sorted from blood. These receptors were taken from a man between 18 and 29 years old in good health.

The chain is built from TRBV5-6 and TRBJ2-3, with D perhaps TRBD1 (6 bases). CDR1 SGHDT and CDR2 YYEEEE come from the germline V gene. CDR3 length equals 16 residues. Trimming shortened V by 0 bases and J by 3 bases, and 14 bases separated the two germline ends. CDR3 in amino acids: CASSLGGRIGTDTQYF. The CDR3 region has the DNA TGTGCCAGCAGCTTGGGGGGGCGGATAGGAACAGATACGCAGTATTTT.

The genes are TRBV5-1 and TRBJ1-1; D is unclear. Trimming took 6 bases from V and 5 from J, leaving 17 bases between them. CDR3 length equals 14 residues. Germline values: CDR1 SGHRS, CDR2 YFSETQ. The CDR3 DNA follows: TGCGCCAGCACCATGGACCTCCGAGGGACTGAAGCTTTCTTT. Encoded protein: CASTMDLRGTEAFF.

This clone showed up just once. The V gene is TRBV4-3, the J gene TRBJ1-2, with a possible D match to TRBD1 (6 bases). The length of the CDR3 is 14 residues. The ends were cut back, 0 bases at V and 7 bases at J, with 12 bases in the middle. Germline lookup yields CDR1 LGHNA and CDR2 YSLEER. The CDR3 sequence is CASSQDRGVGGYTF. The CDR3 bases are TGCGCCAGCAGCCAAGATAGGGGGGTGGGTGGCTACACCTTC.

CDR3 residues: CASKRGPSNQPQHF. CDR3 in DNA: TGTGCCAGCAAGCGGGGCCCGAGCAATCAGCCCCAGCATTTT. V usage is TRBV6-1 and J usage is TRBJ1-5, with D perhaps matching TRBD1 (5 bases). V lost 7 bases to trimming and J lost 1 base, with 11 bases between them. Germline-derived CDR1 and CDR2 are MNHNS and SASEGT. This CDR3 is built from 14 residues.

The chain employs TRBV19 and TRBJ2-7; 8 bases are a match to TRBD2. The V and J ends lost 5 bases and 3 bases, in that order; junction bases with no gene match: 6. CDR3 size: 14 residues. Germline loops: CDR1 LNHDA, CDR2 SQIVND (reference sequence). The CDR3 here is CASSERERFYEQYF. In nucleotides, the CDR3 is TGTGCCAGTAGTGAGCGGGAGAGGTTCTACGAGCAGTACTTC. Drawing the rest from reference TRBV19 and TRBJ2-7, the complete variable domain is DGGITQSPKYLFRKEGQNVTLSCEQNLNHDAMYWYRQDPGQGLRLIYYSQIVNDFQKGDIAEGYSVSREKKESFPLTVTSAQKNPTAFYLCASSERERFYEQYFGPGTRLTVT.

Concerning this clone: Other DNA sequences in the sample encode the same CDR3. V is TRBV5-6 and J is TRBJ1-1; D is uncertain. The germline V gene has CDR1 SGHDT and CDR2 YYEEEE. This CDR3 is 11 amino acids long. The V gene lost 5 bases and the J gene lost 5 bases, with 7 bases spanning the gap. Here the CDR3 reads CASSLGTEAFF. The CDR3 coding sequence is TGTGCCAGCAGTCTTGGTACTGAAGCTTTCTTT.

The chain uses TRBV6-1 and TRBJ1-2; D unclear. Germline V CDR1 and CDR2: MNHNS, SASEGT. The CDR3 consists of 17 residues. V lost 0 bases and J lost 3, with 17 bases in between. CDR3 loop: CASSEAGGRLGYYGYTF. The CDR3 region has the DNA TGTGCCAGCAGTGAAGCTGGCGGGAGGTTAGGGTACTATGGCTACACCTTC.

CDR3 nucleotide sequence: TGCGCCAGCAGCCAAGATACGTCGACAGAAGAGACCCAGTACTTC. This translates into CASSQDTSTEETQYF. This chain joins TRBV4-3 and TRBJ2-5, with a weak D call TRBD1 (5 bases). The V gene's germline CDR1 is LGHNA and CDR2 YSLEER. The CDR3 loop spans 15 amino acids. V was trimmed by 0 bases and J by 3 bases, leaving 11 bases between them.

V gene TRBV27 combines with J gene TRBJ2-6; D ambiguous. CDR3 length: 16 residues. V lost 3 bases and J 0 bases, leaving 9 bases between the germline ends. Germline V lookup: CDR1 MNHEY, CDR2 SMNVEV (reference sequence). CDR3 protein: CASSFVSVSGANVLTF. CDR3 sequence (DNA): TGTGCCAGCAGTTTTGTGTCAGTCTCTGGGGCCAACGTCCTGACTTTC.

The chain recombines TRBV14 with TRBJ1-1; D unclear. The V end lost 4 bases, the J end lost 4 bases, and 10 bases lay between the germline ends. This CDR3 is 13 amino acids long. Germline V gives CDR1 SGHDN, CDR2 FVKESK. CDR3 nucleotide sequence: TGTGCCAGCAGCCCGGGGAGGAGCACTGAAGCTTTCTTT. It encodes CASSPGRSTEAFF.

The chain has TRBV28 and TRBJ2-1; 7 positions agree with TRBD1. J gave up 3 bases and V 5 bases, and 1 base lay outside the gene matches. CDR3 length: 13 amino acids. Germline values: CDR1 MDHEN, CDR2 SYDVKM. CDR3 loop: CASSRQGYNEQFF. As DNA, the CDR3 is TGTGCCAGCAGTCGACAGGGCTACAATGAGCAGTTCTTC.

This clone appeared a single time. The rearrangement uses TRBV4-1 and TRBJ2-5; D possibly corresponds to TRBD2 (5 bases). This CDR3 contains 15 residues. Between the trimmed V and J ends, which lost 1 base and 3 bases, there was a span of 12 bases. Germline V gene data show CDR1 as MGHRA and CDR2 as YSYEKL. This CDR3 is CASSQVLGAEETQYF. The CDR3 DNA reads as TGCGCCAGCAGCCAAGTTCTGGGAGCCGAAGAGACCCAGTACTTC.

J is TRBJ2-7 and V is TRBV11-2; 7 bases are a match to TRBD2. Germline lookup yields CDR1 SGHAT and CDR2 FQNNGV. The V and J ends lost 3 bases and 5 bases, in that order; junction bases with no gene match: 7. This CDR3 region has 14 residues. The CDR3 loop is CASSFHSGRDEQYF. The CDR3 region has the DNA TGTGCCAGCAGCTTCCATTCAGGGAGGGACGAGCAGTACTTC.